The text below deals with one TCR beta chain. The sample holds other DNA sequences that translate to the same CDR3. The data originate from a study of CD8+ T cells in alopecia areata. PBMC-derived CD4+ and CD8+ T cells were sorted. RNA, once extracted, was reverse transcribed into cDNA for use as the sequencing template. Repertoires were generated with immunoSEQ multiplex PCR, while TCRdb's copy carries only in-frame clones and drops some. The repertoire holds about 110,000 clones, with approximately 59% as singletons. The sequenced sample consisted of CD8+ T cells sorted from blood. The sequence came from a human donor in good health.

The CDR3, as DNA: TGTGCCAGCAGTTTAGGAGGGAACACTGAAGCTTTCTTT. Translated: CASSLGGNTEAFF. The V and J genes are TRBV27 and TRBJ1-1; D uncertain. CDR3 size: 13 residues. Germline-derived CDR1 and CDR2 are MNHEY and SMNVEV (reference sequence). The ends were cut back, 2 bases at V and 1 base at J, with 5 bases in the middle.